Sequencing of this T cell receptor beta chain was carried out in a study of human T cells and chemical hapten exposure. Broader study findings: TCRs exceeding 1 in 1000 frequency stayed unchanged with DPC sensitization.

CDR1 SGHDN and CDR2 FVKESK come from the germline V gene. Losses at the gene ends were 2 bases for V and 4 bases for J; bases not matched to a gene: 4. The CDR3 has 15 amino acids. Time point indicated: patch test 1, 2 weeks after DPC sensitization. Regarding treatment: therapeutic diphenylcyclopropenone sensitization with weekly scalp DPC. Unseparated into fractions, whole blood served as the source from which total RNA was extracted. This clonotype was seen a few times. As yet, its antigen is unknown. TCRdb redid the calling of the RACE reads with MiXCR, one entry per CDR3 protein. The sample holds more than 30,000 distinct CDR3 sequences, 5.5% to 8% seen once.

The starting material was whole blood, obtained in connection with sensitization to the hapten diphenylcyclopropenone (DPC). The chain is built from TRBV14 and TRBJ1-4; 7 nucleotides align to TRBD1. This receptor was taken from a woman between 25 and 40 years old with alopecia areata. Some clones in this sample may be carry-over from other donors' samples. CDR3 sequence (DNA): TGTGCCAGCAGCCAACAGGGACAGATTAATGAAAAACTGTTTTTT. Amino acid sequence: CASSQQGQINEKLFF.